Each of the 32 T cell receptor beta chains below was sequenced from the same sample in a study of blood T cell repertoires in COVID-19. Clones were sequenced by immunoSEQ multiplex PCR, and TCRdb holds only the in-frame ones, with some missing. The table has about 320,000 clones, roughly 85% seen once; the top ten hold under 2%. The specimen sequenced was PBMCs or T cells enriched from blood (not recorded which). The source is a young woman who had been exposed to COVID-19.

This chain links TRBV9 with TRBJ2-7; D not certain. Germline CDR1 and CDR2: SGDLS and YYNGEE. The CDR3 sequence is 14 residues long. The V end was cut by 0 bases, the J end by 6 bases, with 13 bases between. DNA of the CDR3: TGTGCCAGCAGCGTAGCTACGCATTCCGGCGAGCAGTACTTC. Translated, it gives CASSVATHSGEQYF.

The chain carries TRBV7-9 and TRBJ2-7; D is possibly TRBD2 (6 bases). Germline values: CDR1 SEHNR, CDR2 FQNEAQ (reference sequence). Trimming cost V 5 bases and J 4 bases, with 18 bases left between them. The CDR3 consists of 15 residues. CDR3 protein: CASSPNLGGGYEQYF. CDR3 nucleotides: TGTGCCAGCAGCCCGAATCTGGGGGGTGGTTACGAGCAGTACTTC.

The chain recombines TRBV7-2 with TRBJ1-2; TRBD1 agrees at 8 bases. Trimming took 5 bases from V and 8 from J; bases not matched to a gene: 4. The germline V gene has CDR1 SGHTA and CDR2 FQGNSA. The CDR3 sequence is 12 residues long. Here the CDR3 reads CASSPDRAGYTF. CDR3 nucleotide sequence: TGTGCCAGCAGCCCGGACAGGGCGGGCTACACCTTC.

The chain uses TRBV28 and TRBJ1-2; 9 bases match TRBD1. Unmatched junction bases numbered 12, after V lost 6 bases and J lost 7 bases. CDR1 and CDR2 (germline): MDHEN, SYDVKM. CDR3 length equals 15 residues. CDR3 in amino acids: CASRTTGGALGGYTF. Here the CDR3 DNA reads TGTGCCAGCAGGACAACAGGGGGCGCTTTGGGTGGCTACACCTTC.

The genes are TRBV11-1 and TRBJ1-1; D remains ambiguous. This CDR3 has 12 residues. V lost 8 bases to trimming and J lost 0 bases, with 7 bases between them. Germline V gene data show CDR1 as SGHAT and CDR2 as FQDESV (reference sequence). CDR3: CASAAMNTEAFF. CDR3 bases: TGTGCCAGCGCGGCAATGAACACTGAAGCTTTCTTT.

The rearrangement links TRBV9 to TRBJ2-7; 9 positions agree with TRBD2. This CDR3 is 14 amino acids long. Germline trimming cut 0 bases from V and 10 bases from J; bases unmatched to any gene: 8. From germline, CDR1 is SGDLS and CDR2 YYNGEE. The CDR3 protein is CASSVGLAGKDQYF. DNA of the CDR3: TGTGCCAGCAGCGTAGGGCTAGCGGGGAAAGATCAGTACTTC.

This clone was seen just once. The chain carries TRBV14 and TRBJ1-1; 7 nucleotides line up with TRBD1. After removal of 6 bases from V and 7 bases from J, the junction contained 8 bases not matched to a gene. CDR1 and CDR2 from the germline V gene are SGHDN and FVKESK. The CDR3 length is 13 residues. The CDR3 spells CASRRQGLGEAFF. CDR3 sequence (DNA): TGTGCCAGCAGACGACAGGGATTAGGTGAAGCTTTCTTT.

The table lists this clone with a count of one. This chain uses TRBV9 with TRBJ1-6; D is ambiguous. Trimming removed 4 bases at V and 6 bases at J, with 20 bases between. Germline V gene data show CDR1 as SGDLS and CDR2 as YYNGEE. The CDR3 has 17 residues. The CDR3 coding sequence is TGTGCCAGCAGCTTCAATTCCCGGGTTACTTTTAATTCACCCCTCCACTTT. It is translated as CASSFNSRVTFNSPLHF.

The chain carries TRBV4-1 and TRBJ2-1, with TRBD2 matching over 16 bases. Germline assignment: CDR1 MGHRA and CDR2 YSYEKL. CDR3 length: 18 residues. The junction had 10 bases not matched to a gene; V was cut back by 4 bases and J by 7 bases. CDR3 loop: CASSPAGTSGGVGNEQFF. In DNA form, the CDR3 reads TGCGCCAGCAGCCCAGCCGGGACTAGCGGGGGGGTAGGAAATGAGCAGTTCTTC.

The V and J genes are TRBV10-3 and TRBJ2-3, with D perhaps TRBD2 (6 bases). Germline CDR1 ENHRY, CDR2 SYGVKD. V lost 5 bases and J lost 2, with 11 bases in between. This CDR3 has 14 residues. The chain's CDR3 is CAISTGTFTDTQYF. CDR3 DNA: TGTGCCATCAGTACTGGGACTTTCACAGATACGCAGTATTTT.

The CDR3 nucleotides are TGCAGCTTCAACCAGATAATCAGGGGGCTAGGCACTGAAGCTTTCTTT. Its translation: CSFNQIIRGLGTEAFF. The V call is TRBV29-1, the J call TRBJ1-1, with 8 bases identical to TRBD1. Germline assignment: CDR1 SQVTM and CDR2 ANQGSEA. V lost 8 bases and J lost 4; bases outside the gene matches: 18. This CDR3 contains 16 residues.

This rearrangement joins TRBV6-2 or TRBV6-3 to TRBJ1-5; no reliable D call. The V and J ends lost 6 bases and 0 bases respectively, with 12 bases between them. The CDR3 is 15 residues long. Germline lookup yields CDR1 MNHEY and CDR2 SVGEGT. CDR3 DNA sequence: TGTGCCAGCAGCCCCTCCCCGGGTAGCAATCAGCCCCAGCATTTT. It is translated as CASSPSPGSNQPQHF.

J is TRBJ1-5 and V is TRBV28; tentative D call: TRBD1 (6 bases). This CDR3 has 13 amino acids. Germline V gene sequence: CDR1 MDHEN, CDR2 SYDVKM. V lost 4 bases and J 3 bases, leaving 7 bases between the germline ends. In DNA, the CDR3 is TGTGCCAGCAGTTGGACAGACAATCAGCCCCAGCATTTT. Protein: CASSWTDNQPQHF.

The V call is TRBV5-5, the J call TRBJ2-7; possible D gene TRBD2, 5 bases. The V and J ends lost 4 bases and 1 base respectively, with 12 bases between them. The CDR3 runs to 14 residues. Germline V lookup: CDR1 SGHKS, CDR2 YYEKEE (reference sequence). DNA for the CDR3: TGTGCCAGCAGCAGTCTAGCCGGGTCCTACGAGCAGTACTTC. The encoded protein is CASSSLAGSYEQYF. The full variable domain, its missing parts supplied by reference TRBV5-5 and TRBJ2-7, is DAGVTQSPTHLIKTRGQQVTLRCSPISGHKSVSWYQQVLGQGPQFIFQYYEKEERGRGNFPDRFSARQFPNYSSELNVNALLLGDSALYLCASSSLAGSYEQYFGPGTRLTVT.

V is TRBV12-5 and J is TRBJ1-6, with TRBD1 as a possible D gene (6 bases). V was trimmed by 8 bases and J by 9 bases, leaving 14 bases between them. There are 13 residues in the CDR3. Germline assignment: CDR1 LGHNT and CDR2 FRNRAP. Written as DNA, the CDR3 is TGTGCTAGTAGCAGGGGATCTAGTTCACCCCTCCACTTT. As protein: CASSRGSSSPLHF.

This sequence joins TRBV28 and TRBJ2-2; TRBD1 might be the D (6 bases). CDR3 size: 15 residues. Trimming took off 7 bases at V and 2 bases at J, with 14 bases between the two ends. Germline CDR1 and CDR2: MDHEN and SYDVKM. The CDR3 coding sequence is TGTGCCAGCATCCTCCGGACAGCTAACACCGGGGAGCTGTTTTTT. This codes for CASILRTANTGELFF.

V usage is TRBV2 and J usage is TRBJ1-1; D unresolved. The CDR3 spans 13 residues. Trimming took 7 bases from V and 2 from J, leaving 11 bases between them. The V gene's germline CDR1 is SNHLY and CDR2 FYNNEI. CDR3 sequence (DNA): TGTGCCAGCAAATGGGCAGAAAACACTGAAGCTTTCTTT. It codes for CASKWAENTEAFF. Full variable domain (outside the CDR3, taken from reference TRBV2 and TRBJ1-1): EPEVTQTPSHQVTQMGQEVILRCVPISNHLYFYWYRQILGQKVEFLVSFYNNEISEKSEIFDDQFSVERPDGSNFTLKIRSTKLEDSAMYFCASKWAENTEAFFGQGTRLTVV.

The chain recombines TRBV29-1 with TRBJ1-1; D unresolved. There are 16 residues in the CDR3. V was cut by 6 bases and J by 4 bases, with 24 bases left in between. CDR1 is SQVTM and CDR2 is ANQGSEA in the germline V gene. As DNA, the CDR3 is TGCAGCGTCGACACCCCATGGGGAGCAGGTGTCACTGAAGCTTTCTTT. Translation gives CSVDTPWGAGVTEAFF. Full variable domain (rest looked up from reference TRBV29-1 and TRBJ1-1): SAVISQKPSRDICQRGTSLTIQCQVDSQVTMMFWYRQQPGQSLTLIATANQGSEATYESGFVIDKFPISRPNLTFSTLTVSNMSPEDSSIYLCSVDTPWGAGVTEAFFGQGTRLTVV.

J is TRBJ1-2 and V is TRBV29-1, with a possible D match to TRBD1 (5 bases). CDR1 is SQVTM and CDR2 is ANQGSEA in the germline V gene. Trimming stripped 5 bases from V and 3 bases from J, with 13 bases between. The CDR3 runs 13 residues. CDR3 amino acids: CSVYRIGDYGYTF. The CDR3 nucleotides are TGCAGCGTTTACAGGATCGGAGACTATGGCTACACCTTC.

The V and J genes are TRBV28 and TRBJ2-7; TRBD1 is a possible D gene (6 bases). The CDR3 contains 14 residues. Trimming shortened V by 5 bases and J by 2 bases, and 13 bases separated the two germline ends. Germline assignment: CDR1 MDHEN and CDR2 SYDVKM. This CDR3 is CASSKDRRAYEQYF. CDR3 DNA sequence: TGTGCCAGCAGTAAAGACAGGCGGGCCTACGAGCAGTACTTC.

The J gene is TRBJ1-4, the V gene TRBV3-1 (or the pseudogene TRBV3-2); the D is unclear. Germline CDR1 reads LGHDT; CDR2 reads YNNKEL (reference sequence). Trimming removed 6 bases at V and 8 bases at J, with 10 bases between. This CDR3 contains 12 residues. CDR3 amino acids: CASSTNVEKLFF. The CDR3 coding sequence is TGTGCCAGCAGTACAAATGTGGAAAAACTGTTTTTT.

V usage is TRBV28 and J usage is TRBJ2-1; 8 bases agree with TRBD2. Germline CDR1 reads MDHEN; CDR2 reads SYDVKM. With 9 bases clipped from V and 10 bases from J, the junction kept 11 bases outside the gene matches. This CDR3 has 13 amino acids. The CDR3 sequence is CASKNNIAGEQFF. The CDR3 DNA follows: TGTGCCAGTAAAAATAATATAGCGGGAGAGCAGTTCTTC.

This clone was seen only a few times. This chain joins TRBV12-3 or TRBV12-4 and TRBJ1-2, with D unclear. CDR3 size: 11 residues. V was trimmed by 4 bases and J by 13 bases, leaving 13 bases between them. The CDR3 loop is CASSSRDMGTF. CDR3 nucleotides: TGTGCCAGCAGTTCACGGGATATGGGCACCTTC.

In this sample, this clone turned up a few times. The rearrangement uses TRBV19 and TRBJ1-5; weak D call: TRBD1 (6 bases). The CDR3 spans 17 residues. V was trimmed by 2 bases and J by 0 bases, leaving 14 bases between them. CDR1 is LNHDA, CDR2 SQIVND, per germline (reference sequence). DNA of the CDR3: TGTGCCAGTAGTATATCGGGGACATCTTATAGCAATCAGCCCCAGCATTTT. Encoded protein: CASSISGTSYSNQPQHF.

As for this clone: Other DNA sequences from this sample encode an identical CDR3 as well. V and J are TRBV3-1 (or the pseudogene TRBV3-2) and TRBJ2-7; 13 positions match TRBD2. The V gene's germline CDR1 is LGHDT and CDR2 YNNKEL (reference sequence). J gave up 4 bases and V 3 bases, and 3 bases lay outside the gene matches. The CDR3 is 15 residues long. The CDR3 DNA follows: TGTGCCAGCAGCCATAGGACTAGCGGGAGTTACGAGCAGTACTTC. It encodes CASSHRTSGSYEQYF.

J is TRBJ2-5 and V is TRBV5-1, with 7 bases lining up with TRBD2. The CDR3 loop spans 16 amino acids. J was trimmed by 5 bases and V by 0 bases; bases with no gene match: 10. Germline V CDR1 and CDR2: SGHRS, YFSETQ. The CDR3 loop reads CASSLGNAGVWETQYF. In DNA, the CDR3 is TGCGCCAGCAGCTTGGGAAACGCGGGGGTCTGGGAGACCCAGTACTTC.

The J gene is TRBJ1-2, the V gene TRBV28, with TRBD1 matching 11 bases. Unmatched junction bases numbered 6, after V lost 3 bases and J lost 6 bases. The CDR3 spans 15 residues. Germline V gene sequence: CDR1 MDHEN, CDR2 SYDVKM. The DNA for the CDR3 is TGTGCCAGCAGTTTGTCCAGGACAGGGGGCGATGGCTACACCTTC. Translating it yields CASSLSRTGGDGYTF.

The V and J genes are TRBV27 and TRBJ2-2; a weak D match, TRBD2 (6 bases). In germline, CDR1 is MNHEY, CDR2 SMNVEV (reference sequence). This CDR3 has 14 residues. Trimming pared 3 bases from V and 7 bases from J, leaving 12 bases between. The CDR3 DNA reads TGTGCCAGCAGTTTGGGGGAGGACGGCGGGGAGCTGTTTTTT. Amino acids: CASSLGEDGGELFF.

The chain uses TRBV6-5 and TRBJ2-1, with D perhaps TRBD2 (6 bases). Germline V gene data show CDR1 as MNHEY and CDR2 as SVGAGI. Trimming removed 7 bases from V and 3 bases from J, with 13 bases in between. The CDR3 runs 14 residues. The chain's CDR3 is CASTGEGIYNEQFF. In DNA, the CDR3 is TGTGCCAGCACGGGGGAAGGGATCTACAATGAGCAGTTCTTC.

The chain uses TRBV2 and TRBJ2-2; possible D gene TRBD2, 5 bases. The CDR3 extends over 14 amino acids. Trimming removed 5 bases from V and 6 bases from J, with 13 bases in between. Germline values: CDR1 SNHLY, CDR2 FYNNEI. Here the CDR3 DNA reads TGTGCCAGCAGTATACTAGTTTCTGCCGGGGAGCTGTTTTTT. Translation: CASSILVSAGELFF.

DNA of the CDR3: TGTGCCAGCAGCTCCGTTGGGGGGGGCGTTTCTGAAGCTTTCTTT. It translates to CASSSVGGGVSEAFF. V is TRBV5-4 and J is TRBJ1-1; the D gene is possibly TRBD1 (6 bases). With 3 bases removed from V and 6 bases from J, the gap between germline ends came to 18 bases. CDR1 SGHNT and CDR2 YYREEE come from the germline V gene (reference sequence). This CDR3 contains 15 residues.

The DNA for the CDR3 is TGCGCCAGCAGCCCCCTCGGGACAGCCAACTCTGGGGCCAACGTCCTGACTTTC. Amino acid sequence: CASSPLGTANSGANVLTF. This chain connects TRBV4-3 to TRBJ2-6, with TRBD1 identical over 7 bases. This CDR3 spans 18 amino acids. With 4 bases clipped from V and 0 bases from J, the junction kept 9 bases outside the gene matches. Germline loops: CDR1 LGHNA, CDR2 YSLEER.